The 4 T cell receptor beta chains given below trace back to one sample, sequenced in a study of cytomegalovirus exposure and HLA in healthy donors. The PCR had 60 Vbeta and 13 Jbeta primers. Repertoires were generated with immunoSEQ multiplex PCR, while TCRdb's copy carries only in-frame clones and drops some. The sample contains 90,000 to 150,000 clones, approximately 80% of which appear only once. The sample comprised PBMCs. Receptors originate from a woman younger than 30 in good health and CMV-seronegative.

V is TRBV7-6 and J is TRBJ1-1, with D unresolved. CDR1 and CDR2 from the germline V gene are SGHVS and FNYEAQ. Trimming stripped 2 bases from V and 1 base from J, with 8 bases between. CDR3 size: 14 residues. CDR3 bases: TGTGCCAGCAGCTTAATGCAGGAGAACACTGAAGCTTTCTTT. It is translated as CASSLMQENTEAFF.

This chain links TRBV18 with TRBJ1-2, with a possible D match to TRBD1 (5 bases). The CDR3 sequence is 17 residues long. V was cut by 3 bases and J by 0 bases, with 17 bases left in between. The germline CDR1 and CDR2 sequences are KGHSH and LQKENI. The CDR3 sequence is CASSPPRGVRANYGYTF. In DNA form, the CDR3 reads TGTGCCAGCTCACCCCCCCGGGGGGTAAGAGCTAACTATGGCTACACCTTC.

The chain carries TRBV4-1 and TRBJ1-1; no firm D call. Trimming stripped 5 bases from V and 0 bases from J, with 16 bases between. Germline V gene sequence: CDR1 MGHRA, CDR2 YSYEKL. The CDR3 loop spans 16 amino acids. DNA of the CDR3: TGCGCCAGCAGCTCTTTATACGGCGGGATGAACACTGAAGCTTTCTTT. Amino acid sequence: CASSSLYGGMNTEAFF.

The sample holds a few counts of this clone. This chain links TRBV7-9 with TRBJ1-3; D remains unclear. V lost 2 bases and J lost 8, with 10 bases in between. There are 13 residues in the CDR3. Germline assignment: CDR1 SEHNR and CDR2 FQNEAQ (reference sequence). CDR3 DNA sequence: TGTGCCAGCAGCTTATATGCGGTGGACACCATATATTTT. Amino acids: CASSLYAVDTIYF.